In this sample, the clone carrying this TCR beta chain turned up many times. What it binds is unknown. The data are from a study of T cell repertoires in cytomegalovirus infection. Findings of the study overall: HLA-C-restricted, CMV-specific TCR beta clonotypes were dominant ex vivo.

TCRdb reprocessed the reads with MiXCR, giving one entry per CDR3 protein. The sample consists of 500,000 to 600,000 distinct CDR3 sequences, about 17% of them appearing once. CDR1 and CDR2 from the germline V gene are SGHDT and YYEEEE. Trimming took 0 bases from V and 0 from J, leaving 9 bases between them. The CDR3 runs to 16 residues. This clonotype was obtained from a human donor in good health (CMV status not recorded). Some clones in this sample may be carry-over from other donors' samples. The chain uses TRBV5-6 and TRBJ2-2; D is unresolved. Material for sequencing was CD8+ T cells from PBMCs. The CDR3 here is CASSLDLGANTGELFF. In DNA, the CDR3 is TGTGCCAGCAGCTTGGATCTGGGCGCGAACACCGGGGAGCTGTTTTTT.